A single sample gave rise to the 21 T cell receptor beta chains below, sequenced in a study of blood T cell repertoires in COVID-19. TCRdb's copy holds only in-frame clones and misses some; the assay was immunoSEQ multiplex PCR. The sample carries about 320,000 clones, around 85% recorded once. Sequenced input: PBMCs or T cells enriched from blood (not recorded which). These receptors originate from a woman aged 25 to 45 who had been exposed to COVID-19.

The CDR3 loop is CASSVDGGWRQPQHF. CDR3 DNA sequence: TGTGCCAGCAGCGTAGATGGGGGGTGGAGGCAGCCCCAGCATTTT. J is TRBJ1-5 and V is TRBV9; weak D call: TRBD1 (5 bases). Germline V lookup: CDR1 SGDLS, CDR2 YYNGEE. The CDR3 has 15 residues. The ends were cut back, 0 bases at V and 7 bases at J, with 14 bases in the middle.

The J gene is TRBJ2-2, the V gene TRBV27; D is unclear. This CDR3 is 15 amino acids long. In germline, CDR1 is MNHEY, CDR2 SMNVEV (reference sequence). V was trimmed by 2 bases and J by 4 bases, leaving 11 bases between them. DNA of the CDR3: TGTGCCAGCAGTTTACCTGGCGGTGGCACCGGGGAGCTGTTTTTT. It specifies CASSLPGGGTGELFF.

The chain carries TRBV19 and TRBJ1-5; 8 bases fit TRBD1. After removal of 9 bases from V and 2 bases from J, the junction contained 6 bases not matched to a gene. The CDR3 is made up of 14 amino acids. Germline CDR1 LNHDA, CDR2 SQIVND (reference sequence). Here the CDR3 reads CASGSGQGNQPQHF. CDR3 DNA: TGTGCCAGCGGGTCGGGACAGGGCAATCAGCCCCAGCATTTT.

CDR3 sequence (DNA): TGTGCCAGCAGCCAAGAACGGGGCGGGGAGCTGTTTTTT. Encoded protein: CASSQERGGELFF. V usage is TRBV11-2 and J usage is TRBJ2-2; D may be TRBD2 (5 bases). The CDR3 spans 13 residues. Germline V CDR1 and CDR2: SGHAT, FQNNGV. Between the trimmed V and J ends, which lost 5 bases and 7 bases, there was a span of 11 bases.

The chain uses TRBV6-5 and TRBJ2-7, with D possibly being TRBD1 (6 bases). V was shortened by 6 bases and J by 7 bases, with 19 bases between the two germline ends. Germline V gene sequence: CDR1 MNHEY, CDR2 SVGAGI. The CDR3 is 14 amino acids. CDR3: CASRISQGMGEQYF. DNA for the CDR3: TGTGCCAGCAGGATCTCCCAGGGGATGGGGGAGCAGTACTTC.

V and J are TRBV6-4 and TRBJ2-7, with D perhaps TRBD1 (5 bases). The germline V gene has CDR1 MRHNA and CDR2 SNTAGT. Trimming cost V 3 bases and J 0 bases, with 12 bases left between them. The CDR3 is 15 amino acids. The CDR3 spells CASSEGAGSSYEQYF. The CDR3 DNA follows: TGTGCCAGCAGTGAAGGGGCTGGAAGCTCCTACGAGCAGTACTTC.

This sequence joins TRBV27 and TRBJ1-6; the D is unclear. Germline CDR1 MNHEY, CDR2 SMNVEV (reference sequence). This CDR3 is built from 16 residues. Trimming stripped 4 bases from V and 7 bases from J, with 17 bases between. CDR3 sequence: CASSSLSAGPNSPLHF. CDR3 coding DNA: TGTGCCAGCAGTTCCCTTTCGGCGGGCCCGAATTCACCCCTCCACTTT.

CDR3 sequence: CASSLAQGDNSPLHF. The CDR3 nucleotides read TGCGCCAGCAGCTTGGCTCAGGGGGATAATTCACCCCTCCACTTT. V and J are TRBV5-1 and TRBJ1-6; 7 positions match TRBD1. Germline CDR1 SGHRS, CDR2 YFSETQ. The CDR3 contains 15 residues. V shed 0 bases, J shed 5 bases, and the junction held 2 bases outside the gene matches. The full variable domain, its missing parts supplied by reference TRBV5-1 and TRBJ1-6, is KAGVTQTPRYLIKTRGQQVTLSCSPISGHRSVSWYQQTPGQGLQFLFEYFSETQRNKGNFPGRFSGRQFSNSRSEMNVSTLELGDSALYLCASSLAQGDNSPLHFGNGTRLTVT.

V gene TRBV2 combines with J gene TRBJ1-3; D is unresolved. V shed 2 bases and J shed 0 bases, with 11 bases lying between them. Germline values: CDR1 SNHLY, CDR2 FYNNEI. This CDR3 has 16 amino acids. CDR3 nucleotides: TGTGCCAGCAGTGAAATGGACGGAGGCTCTGGAAACACCATATATTTT. It codes for CASSEMDGGSGNTIYF.

Written as DNA, the CDR3 is TGTGCCAGCAGTTTATTAGGCGGCTATGGCTACACCTTC. Translating it yields CASSLLGGYGYTF. The chain employs TRBV27 and TRBJ1-2; D remains ambiguous. Germline V gene lookup returns CDR1 MNHEY and CDR2 SMNVEV (reference sequence). The CDR3 covers 13 residues. Trimming shortened V by 1 base and J by 4 bases, and 7 bases separated the two germline ends.

Points on this clone: Within the sample, other DNA sequences also encode this same CDR3. This chain links TRBV6-1 with TRBJ2-5; maybe TRBD2 (5 bases). Germline loops: CDR1 MNHNS, CDR2 SASEGT. The V gene lost 2 bases and the J gene lost 1 base, with 11 bases spanning the gap. The CDR3 runs to 15 residues. DNA for the CDR3: TGTGCCAGCAGTGAACTGGCGGGCGGCCAAGAGACCCAGTACTTC. This translates into CASSELAGGQETQYF.

The chain links TRBV27 to TRBJ1-2; tentatively, D is TRBD1 (5 bases). The CDR3 extends over 15 amino acids. The V gene's germline CDR1 is MNHEY and CDR2 SMNVEV (reference sequence). The V and J ends lost 5 bases and 5 bases respectively, with 18 bases between them. CDR3 DNA: TGTGCCAGCAGTCCCTTTCTTGGGGAGGGGTATGGCTACACCTTC. It translates to CASSPFLGEGYGYTF.

This chain's CDR3 is CASSVVGGGETQYF. DNA of the CDR3: TGTGCCAGCAGCGTAGTTGGTGGCGGAGAGACCCAGTACTTC. The chain links TRBV9 to TRBJ2-5; no clear D. Trimming stripped 0 bases from V and 4 bases from J, with 10 bases between. Germline V gene sequence: CDR1 SGDLS, CDR2 YYNGEE. The CDR3 sequence is 14 residues long.

The CDR3 nucleotides are TGTGCCAGCAGCTTAGCTCTTTACACCGGGGAGCTGTTTTTT. Translated: CASSLALYTGELFF. The chain is built from TRBV11-2 and TRBJ2-2; no firm D call. The CDR3 consists of 14 residues. Germline loops: CDR1 SGHAT, CDR2 FQNNGV. Trimming removed 1 base from V and 3 bases from J, with 6 bases in between.

The genes are TRBV28 and TRBJ1-3; no clear D. Germline V lookup: CDR1 MDHEN, CDR2 SYDVKM. The CDR3 has 15 residues. Trimming removed 2 bases at V and 0 bases at J, with 8 bases between. The DNA of the CDR3 is TGTGCCAGCAGTTTAGGCCTTCTCTCTGGAAACACCATATATTTT. Protein product: CASSLGLLSGNTIYF.

The chain combines TRBV7-9 with TRBJ2-1; 7 positions agree with TRBD2. The CDR3 runs to 13 residues. V lost 4 bases, J lost 6 bases, and 3 bases stayed unmatched. Germline values: CDR1 SEHNR, CDR2 FQNEAQ (reference sequence). CDR3 sequence (DNA): TGTGCCAGCAGCTCCGGGACTACCAATGAGCAGTTCTTC. Translated: CASSSGTTNEQFF.

J is TRBJ1-2 and V is TRBV23-1; maybe TRBD1 (6 bases). TRBV23-1 falls under the ORF class, with uncertain function. Trimming took 4 bases from V and 6 from J, leaving 12 bases between them. The CDR3 covers 13 residues. The CDR3 here is CASSLGRGHGYTF. CDR3 nucleotides: TGCGCCAGCAGTCTCGGCAGGGGCCATGGCTACACCTTC.

The chain recombines TRBV9 with TRBJ2-7, with D possibly matching TRBD1 (6 bases). Germline CDR1 SGDLS, CDR2 YYNGEE. This CDR3 is built from 15 residues. Trimming left V 1 base short and J 0 bases short, with 11 bases between. The CDR3 coding sequence is TGTGCCAGCAGCGTAACAGGGAAAACCTCCTACGAGCAGTACTTC. Translation gives CASSVTGKTSYEQYF.

V gene TRBV7-3 combines with J gene TRBJ2-1; 7 nucleotides agree with TRBD2. In germline, CDR1 is SGHTA, CDR2 FQGTGA. The CDR3 runs to 9 residues. CDR3 amino acids: CAPKREEFF. The CDR3 nucleotides are TGTGCTCCTAAGCGGGAAGAGTTCTTC.

The gene calls are TRBV6-5 and TRBJ2-5, with D hard to call. The V gene lost 2 bases and the J gene lost 1 base, with 8 bases spanning the gap. The CDR3 has 14 amino acids. Looked up from germline, CDR1 is MNHEY and CDR2 is SVGAGI. CDR3 DNA: TGTGCCAGCAGTTACATTGGCGGCCAAGAGACCCAGTACTTC. It encodes CASSYIGGQETQYF.

The chain links TRBV4-3 to TRBJ2-7; no reliable D call. Trimming removed 1 base at V and 3 bases at J, with 13 bases between. CDR1 and CDR2 from the germline V gene are LGHNA and YSLEER. The CDR3 loop spans 15 amino acids. In nucleotides, the CDR3 is TGCGCCAGCAGCCAAGTTAAAACCTCGGGCTACGAGCAGTACTTC. It encodes CASSQVKTSGYEQYF.